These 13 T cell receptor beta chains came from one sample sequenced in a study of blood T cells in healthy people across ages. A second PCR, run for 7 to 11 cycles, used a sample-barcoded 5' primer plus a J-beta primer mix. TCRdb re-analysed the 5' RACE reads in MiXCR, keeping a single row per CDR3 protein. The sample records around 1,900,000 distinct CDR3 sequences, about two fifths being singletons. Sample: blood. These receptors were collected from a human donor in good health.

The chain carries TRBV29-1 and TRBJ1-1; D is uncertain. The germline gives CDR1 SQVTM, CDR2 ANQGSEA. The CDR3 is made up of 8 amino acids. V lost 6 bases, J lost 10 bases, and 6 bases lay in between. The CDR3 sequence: CSVSGAFF. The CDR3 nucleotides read TGCAGCGTCTCAGGAGCTTTCTTT.

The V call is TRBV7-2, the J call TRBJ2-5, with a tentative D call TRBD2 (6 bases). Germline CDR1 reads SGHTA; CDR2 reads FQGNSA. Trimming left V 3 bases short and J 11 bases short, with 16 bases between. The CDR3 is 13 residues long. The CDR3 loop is CASSFYWGGEQYF. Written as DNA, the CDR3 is TGTGCCAGCAGCTTTTACTGGGGAGGAGAGCAGTACTTC.

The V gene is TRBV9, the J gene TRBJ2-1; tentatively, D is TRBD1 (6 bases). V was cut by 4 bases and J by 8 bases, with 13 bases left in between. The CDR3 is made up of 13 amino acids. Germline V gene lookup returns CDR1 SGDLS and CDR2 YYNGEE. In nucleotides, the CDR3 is TGTGCCAGCAGCTTAATACAGGGAGATGAGCAGTTCTTC. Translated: CASSLIQGDEQFF.

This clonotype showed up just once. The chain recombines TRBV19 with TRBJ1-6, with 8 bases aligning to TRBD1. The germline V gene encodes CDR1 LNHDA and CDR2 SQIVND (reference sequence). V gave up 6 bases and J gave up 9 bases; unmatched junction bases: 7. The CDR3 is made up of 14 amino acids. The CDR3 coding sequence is TGTGCCAGTAGCGGACAGGGTGCAATTTCACCCCTCCACTTT. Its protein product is CASSGQGAISPLHF.

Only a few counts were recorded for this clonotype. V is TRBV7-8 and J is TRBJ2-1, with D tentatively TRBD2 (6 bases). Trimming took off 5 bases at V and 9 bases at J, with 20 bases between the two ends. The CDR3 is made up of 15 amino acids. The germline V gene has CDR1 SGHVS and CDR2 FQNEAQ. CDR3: CASSPAGSTRGEQFF. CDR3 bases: TGTGCCAGCAGCCCTGCCGGGAGTACGCGCGGTGAGCAGTTCTTC.

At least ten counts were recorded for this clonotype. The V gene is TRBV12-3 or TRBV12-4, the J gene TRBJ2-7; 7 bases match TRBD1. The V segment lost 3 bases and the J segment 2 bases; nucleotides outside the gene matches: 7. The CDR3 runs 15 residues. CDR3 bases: TGTGCCAGCAGTTTCCTGGACAGGTACACCTACGAGCAGTACTTC. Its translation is CASSFLDRYTYEQYF.

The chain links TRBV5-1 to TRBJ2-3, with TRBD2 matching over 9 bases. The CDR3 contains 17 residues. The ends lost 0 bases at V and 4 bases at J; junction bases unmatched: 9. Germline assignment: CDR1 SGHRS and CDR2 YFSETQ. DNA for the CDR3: TGCGCCAGCAGCTTGGAAGCGGGAGGTTTCGGGCCAGATACGCAGTATTTT. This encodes CASSLEAGGFGPDTQYF.

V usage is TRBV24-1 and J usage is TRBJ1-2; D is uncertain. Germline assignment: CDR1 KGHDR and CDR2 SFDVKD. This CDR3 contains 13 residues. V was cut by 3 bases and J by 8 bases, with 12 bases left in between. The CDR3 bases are TGTGCCACCAGTGATCGTTGGATGGAGGGCTACACCTTC. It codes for CATSDRWMEGYTF.

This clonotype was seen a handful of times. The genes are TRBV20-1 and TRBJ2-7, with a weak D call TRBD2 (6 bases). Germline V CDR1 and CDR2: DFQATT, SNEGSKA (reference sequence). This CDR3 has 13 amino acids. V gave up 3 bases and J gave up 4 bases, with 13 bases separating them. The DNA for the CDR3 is TGCAGTGCTAGTCCGGGTGGGGGGTACGAGCAGTACTTC. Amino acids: CSASPGGGYEQYF.

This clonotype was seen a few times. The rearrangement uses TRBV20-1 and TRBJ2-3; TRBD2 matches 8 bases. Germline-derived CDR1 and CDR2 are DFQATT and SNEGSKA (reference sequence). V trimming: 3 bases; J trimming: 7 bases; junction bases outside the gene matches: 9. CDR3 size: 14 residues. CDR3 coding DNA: TGCAGTGCTAGGGTACGGACTAGCATTTATACGCAGTATTTT. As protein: CSARVRTSIYTQYF.

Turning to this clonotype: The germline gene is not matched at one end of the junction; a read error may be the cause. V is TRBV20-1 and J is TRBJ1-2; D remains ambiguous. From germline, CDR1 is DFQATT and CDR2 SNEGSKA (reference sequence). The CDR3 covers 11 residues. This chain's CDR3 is CSASLGYGHTF. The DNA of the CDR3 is TGCAGTGCTAGTTTAGGATATGGCCACACCTTC.

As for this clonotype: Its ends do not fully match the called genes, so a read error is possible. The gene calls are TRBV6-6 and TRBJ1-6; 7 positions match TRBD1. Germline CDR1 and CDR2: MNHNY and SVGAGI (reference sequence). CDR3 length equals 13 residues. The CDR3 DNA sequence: TGTGCCACTGAAGGAGGGGGCAAGTCACCCCCCCACTTT. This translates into CATEGGGKSPPHF.

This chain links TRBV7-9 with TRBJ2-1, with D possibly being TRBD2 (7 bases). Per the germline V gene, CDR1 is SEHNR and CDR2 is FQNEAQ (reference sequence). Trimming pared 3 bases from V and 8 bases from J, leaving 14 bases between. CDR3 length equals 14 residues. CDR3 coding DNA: TGTGCCAGCAGCTTTAGGGGGGGCCGGGATGAGCAGTTCTTC. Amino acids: CASSFRGGRDEQFF.